These 25 T cell receptor beta chains were all obtained from the same sample, sequenced in a study of blood T cell repertoires in COVID-19. Using immunoSEQ multiplex PCR, the repertoire was profiled, and TCRdb retains in-frame clones only, with some absent. The data contain around 170,000 clones, 65% to 90% of them singletons. The source material was peripheral blood. The receptors were gathered from a man in his fifties with active or convalescent COVID-19.

The V gene is TRBV6-5, the J gene TRBJ1-1; no clear D. The CDR3 is 14 residues long. Between the trimmed V and J ends, which lost 6 bases and 0 bases, there was a span of 11 bases. The germline CDR1 and CDR2 sequences are MNHEY and SVGAGI. Written as DNA, the CDR3 is TGTGCCAGCAGGCTACAGACCATGAACACTGAAGCTTTCTTT. This translates into CASRLQTMNTEAFF.

The chain combines TRBV6-5 with TRBJ1-5; the match to TRBD1 covers 7 bases. V gave up 6 bases and J gave up 2 bases; unmatched junction bases: 7. The germline CDR1 and CDR2 sequences are MNHEY and SVGAGI. CDR3 length: 15 amino acids. DNA of the CDR3: TGTGCCAGCAGCTGGACAGGCAGGGGCAATCAGCCCCAGCATTTT. It encodes CASSWTGRGNQPQHF.

CDR3 in amino acids: CASSLVSPEAFF. In DNA form, the CDR3 reads TGTGCCAGCAGCTTAGTGAGTCCTGAAGCTTTCTTT. This chain uses TRBV13 with TRBJ1-1; the D is unclear. With 1 base removed from V and 6 bases from J, the gap between germline ends came to 6 bases. Looked up from germline, CDR1 is PRHDT and CDR2 is FYEKMQ (reference sequence). This CDR3 region has 12 residues. The whole variable domain, filled in from reference TRBV13 and TRBJ1-1, reads AAGVIQSPRHLIKEKRETATLKCYPIPRHDTVYWYQQGPGQDPQFLISFYEKMQSDKGSIPDRFSAQQFSDYHSELNMSSLELGDSALYFCASSLVSPEAFFGQGTRLTVV.

The rearrangement uses TRBV18 and TRBJ1-2; 11 nucleotides align to TRBD1. The CDR3 is 16 residues long. V lost 3 bases and J lost 4; bases outside the gene matches: 7. The germline V gene has CDR1 KGHSH and CDR2 LQKENI. The CDR3: CASSPGQGGGSYGYTF. CDR3 in DNA: TGTGCCAGCTCACCGGGACAGGGGGGAGGAAGCTATGGCTACACCTTC.

The chain links TRBV6-2 or TRBV6-3 to TRBJ1-1, with D possibly being TRBD1 (6 bases). The V gene lost 5 bases and the J gene lost 5 bases, with 18 bases spanning the gap. The CDR3 spans 15 residues. Per the germline V gene, CDR1 is MNHEY and CDR2 is SVGEGT. CDR3: CASSPRGGARTEAFF. The CDR3 DNA sequence: TGTGCCAGCAGTCCCCGGGGGGGGGCGAGGACTGAAGCTTTCTTT.

This sequence joins TRBV2 and TRBJ2-1, with a possible D match to TRBD1 (5 bases). Germline V CDR1 and CDR2: SNHLY, FYNNEI. The V and J ends lost 9 bases and 1 base respectively, with 10 bases between them. The CDR3 is made up of 13 amino acids. CDR3 protein: CARGVGSYNEQFF. In DNA, the CDR3 is TGTGCCAGAGGGGTGGGGTCCTACAATGAGCAGTTCTTC.

This sequence joins TRBV23-1 and TRBJ1-1, with D possibly TRBD1 on 6 matching bases. TRBV23-1 is an open reading frame whose function is uncertain. This CDR3 has 13 residues. The V end was cut by 4 bases, the J end by 1 base, with 7 bases between. The CDR3, as DNA: TGCGCCAGCAGTCCAGGGGAGAACACTGAAGCTTTCTTT. It yields the protein CASSPGENTEAFF.

This chain links TRBV9 with TRBJ2-1; 10 bases align to TRBD2. The CDR3 extends over 15 amino acids. Germline V gene data show CDR1 as SGDLS and CDR2 as YYNGEE. V was pared by 0 bases and J by 5 bases, with 2 bases of the junction left unmatched. The CDR3 DNA follows: TGTGCCAGCAGCGTAGATAGCGGGAGGAACAATGAGCAGTTCTTC. Translated, it gives CASSVDSGRNNEQFF.

The gene calls are TRBV14 and TRBJ2-7; tentative D call: TRBD2 (5 bases). This CDR3 comprises 13 residues. Germline CDR1 is SGHDN and CDR2 is FVKESK. Trimming took off 5 bases at V and 1 base at J, with 9 bases between the two ends. CDR3 protein: CASSSSGSYEQYF. Here the CDR3 DNA reads TGTGCCAGCAGCAGCAGCGGATCCTACGAGCAGTACTTC.

As for this clone: Different DNA sequences within this sample yield the same CDR3. This chain joins TRBV28 and TRBJ1-6, with 9 positions matching TRBD1. The CDR3 is 14 residues long. The germline V gene encodes CDR1 MDHEN and CDR2 SYDVKM. V trimming: 3 bases; J trimming: 7 bases; junction bases outside the gene matches: 1. DNA of the CDR3: TGTGCCAGCAGTTTCGGGACAGGGAATTCACCCCTCCACTTT. It is translated as CASSFGTGNSPLHF.

The chain links TRBV12-3 or TRBV12-4 to TRBJ1-1; D is undetermined. The CDR3 contains 13 residues. V shed 8 bases and J shed 0 bases, with 10 bases lying between them. Written as DNA, the CDR3 is TGTGCCAGCCTTCTAAGTGTGAACACTGAAGCTTTCTTT. Translation: CASLLSVNTEAFF.

V gene TRBV7-9 combines with J gene TRBJ2-3, with TRBD2 as a possible D gene (5 bases). The CDR3 contains 13 residues. V was clipped by 5 bases and J by 0 bases, with 6 bases between them. Germline CDR1 reads SEHNR; CDR2 reads FQNEAQ (reference sequence). The CDR3 DNA reads as TGTGCCAGCAGCCCGGGGAGCACAGATACGCAGTATTTT. Protein: CASSPGSTDTQYF.

This chain connects TRBV19 to TRBJ1-2; D might be TRBD1 (5 bases). Trimming cost V 6 bases and J 4 bases, with 15 bases left between them. The CDR3 is 14 amino acids. Germline CDR1 LNHDA, CDR2 SQIVND (reference sequence). The CDR3 region is CASSVKGAIYGYTF. DNA for the CDR3: TGTGCCAGTAGCGTAAAAGGGGCGATCTATGGCTACACCTTC.

The rearrangement links TRBV6-5 to TRBJ2-7, with D possibly TRBD2 on 6 matching bases. The CDR3 contains 13 residues. CDR1 is MNHEY and CDR2 is SVGAGI in the germline V gene. Between the trimmed V and J ends, which lost 5 bases and 7 bases, there was a span of 15 bases. The CDR3 bases are TGTGCCAGCAGTACAGGACGGGAGAAAGAGCAGTACTTC. Residues: CASSTGREKEQYF.

CDR3 in amino acids: CASKGQGLNEQFF. CDR3 in DNA: TGTGCCAGCAAGGGACAGGGGTTAAATGAGCAGTTCTTC. This chain links TRBV2 with TRBJ2-1; 10 nucleotides align to TRBD1. V lost 7 bases and J lost 7; bases outside the gene matches: 4. CDR1 is SNHLY and CDR2 is FYNNEI in the germline V gene. CDR3 length equals 13 residues.

This clone was recorded only once. The chain is built from TRBV19 and TRBJ1-1; tentatively, D is TRBD1 (5 bases). Germline CDR1 reads LNHDA; CDR2 reads SQIVND (reference sequence). The V gene lost 2 bases and the J gene lost 4 bases, with 14 bases spanning the gap. This CDR3 comprises 15 residues. The CDR3 reads CASSILGRVGTEAFF. The DNA for the CDR3 is TGTGCCAGTAGTATATTGGGCAGGGTGGGCACTGAAGCTTTCTTT.

The J gene is TRBJ2-2, the V gene TRBV6-5; D may be TRBD1 (6 bases). V lost 6 bases, J lost 2 bases, and 13 bases lay in between. Germline V gene data show CDR1 as MNHEY and CDR2 as SVGAGI. The CDR3 is 15 amino acids. The CDR3 DNA reads as TGTGCCAGCAGCCACGGACAGACAAACACCGGGGAGCTGTTTTTT. Translation: CASSHGQTNTGELFF.

The chain links TRBV5-1 to TRBJ2-7, with TRBD1 matching 10 bases. The CDR3 runs 16 residues. CDR1 is SGHRS, CDR2 YFSETQ, per germline. The ends lost 0 bases at V and 2 bases at J; junction bases unmatched: 5. The CDR3 region is CASSLVGTGATYEQYF. CDR3 in DNA: TGCGCCAGCAGCTTGGTAGGGACAGGGGCGACCTACGAGCAGTACTTC.

This chain links TRBV21-1 with TRBJ1-2; the table's D gene call, TRBD1, was not cross checked with the DNA. TRBV21-1 is a pseudogene. This CDR3 has 16 amino acids. CDR3 coding DNA: TGTGCCAGCAGTCCCCAGGGGTTAAAAGGGGTTGGGGGCTACACCTTC. Protein sequence: CASSPQGLKGVGGYTF.

The chain recombines TRBV5-4 with TRBJ2-7; 8 positions match TRBD1. Trimming took 4 bases from V and 12 from J; bases not matched to a gene: 9. The CDR3 covers 12 residues. The germline CDR1 and CDR2 sequences are SGHNT and YYREEE (reference sequence). CDR3 nucleotide sequence: TGTGCCAGCAGCCCGGGACAGGAGACGTTGTACTTC. It encodes CASSPGQETLYF.

The J gene is TRBJ2-1, the V gene TRBV24-1; TRBD1 matches 10 bases. Germline loops: CDR1 KGHDR, CDR2 SFDVKD. Losses at the gene ends were 4 bases for V and 2 bases for J; bases not matched to a gene: 4. This CDR3 has 16 amino acids. CDR3 DNA: TGTGCCACCAGTGAACCGGGACAGGGGCCCTACAATGAGCAGTTCTTC. This encodes CATSEPGQGPYNEQFF.

This clone was detected only once. This sequence joins TRBV24-1 and TRBJ2-1; 9 nucleotides align to TRBD2. J gave up 8 bases and V 1 base, and 2 bases lay outside the gene matches. The germline CDR1 and CDR2 sequences are KGHDR and SFDVKD. The CDR3 runs 14 residues. The CDR3: CATSDFSGSDEQFF. Written as DNA, the CDR3 is TGTGCCACCAGTGATTTTAGCGGGAGTGATGAGCAGTTCTTC.

The rearrangement links TRBV30 to TRBJ1-2, with 7 nucleotides matching TRBD1. Germline V lookup: CDR1 GTSNPN, CDR2 SVGIG (reference sequence). CDR3 length: 12 residues. The V and J ends lost 3 bases and 4 bases, in that order; junction bases with no gene match: 2. The CDR3 loop is CAWRGQIYGYTF. The CDR3 bases are TGTGCCTGGAGGGGACAGATCTATGGCTACACCTTC. Complete variable domain (other parts from reference TRBV30 and TRBJ1-2): SQTIHQWPATLVQPVGSPLSLECTVEGTSNPNLYWYRQAAGRGLQLLFYSVGIGQISSEVPQNLSASRPQDRQFILSSKKLLLSDSGFYLCAWRGQIYGYTFGSGTRLTVV.

The chain links TRBV12-5 to TRBJ1-5; D is undetermined. The germline V and J ends were trimmed by 3 bases and 5 bases, with 8 bases remaining between them. Germline values: CDR1 LGHNT, CDR2 FRNRAP. The CDR3 extends over 13 amino acids. CDR3 residues: CASGFSPDQPQHF. The CDR3 DNA reads TGTGCTAGTGGTTTCTCCCCGGATCAGCCCCAGCATTTT.

This clone was seen just once. Other DNA sequences in this sample translate to the same CDR3. The J gene is TRBJ1-2, the V gene TRBV9; 8 nucleotides agree with TRBD1. Germline loops: CDR1 SGDLS, CDR2 YYNGEE. Germline trimming cut 3 bases from V and 5 bases from J; bases unmatched to any gene: 6. The CDR3 loop spans 14 amino acids. CDR3 sequence (DNA): TGTGCCAGCAGCGCCGGGACAGGCTCATATGGCTACACCTTC. Its translation: CASSAGTGSYGYTF. Full variable domain (missing parts from reference TRBV9 and TRBJ1-2): DSGVTQTPKHLITATGQRVTLRCSPRSGDLSVYWYQQSLDQGLQFLIQYYNGEERAKGNILERFSAQQFPDLHSELNLSSLELGDSALYFCASSAGTGSYGYTFGSGTRLTVV.